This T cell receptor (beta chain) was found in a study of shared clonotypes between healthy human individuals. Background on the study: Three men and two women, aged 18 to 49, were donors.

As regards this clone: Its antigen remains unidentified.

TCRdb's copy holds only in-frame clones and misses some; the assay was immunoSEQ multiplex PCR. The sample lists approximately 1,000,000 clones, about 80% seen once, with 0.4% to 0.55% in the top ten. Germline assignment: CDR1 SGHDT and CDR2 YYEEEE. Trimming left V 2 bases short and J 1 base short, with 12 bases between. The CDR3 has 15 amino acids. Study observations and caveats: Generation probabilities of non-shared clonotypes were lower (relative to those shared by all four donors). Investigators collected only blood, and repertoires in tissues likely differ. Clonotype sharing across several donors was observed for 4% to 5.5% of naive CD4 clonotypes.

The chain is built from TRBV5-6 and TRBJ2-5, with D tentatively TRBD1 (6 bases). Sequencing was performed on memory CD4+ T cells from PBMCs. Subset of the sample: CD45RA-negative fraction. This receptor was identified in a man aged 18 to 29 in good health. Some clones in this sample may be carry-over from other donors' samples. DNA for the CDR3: TGTGCCAGCAGCTTAGGGGGTCCGTTCCAAGAGACCCAGTACTTC. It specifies CASSLGGPFQETQYF.